Listed here are 18 T cell receptor beta chains from one sample, sequenced in a study of blood T cell repertoires in COVID-19. Repertoires were generated with immunoSEQ multiplex PCR, while TCRdb's copy carries only in-frame clones and drops some. Of roughly 200,000 clones in the sample, over 80% were seen once. Sequenced material: peripheral blood. These receptors originate from a woman aged 40 to 50 with COVID-19, enrolled during active disease.

The chain carries TRBV7-9 and TRBJ1-2; D ambiguous. The CDR3 contains 13 residues. CDR1 is SEHNR, CDR2 FQNEAQ, per germline (reference sequence). V was pared by 3 bases and J by 8 bases, with 13 bases between. CDR3 in DNA: TGTGCCAGCAGCTTGGGAGGATTAGGAGGCTACACCTTC. Residues: CASSLGGLGGYTF. Full variable domain (missing parts from reference TRBV7-9 and TRBJ1-2): DTGVSQNPRHKITKRGQNVTFRCDPISEHNRLYWYRQTLGQGPEFLTYFQNEAQLEKSRLLSDRFSAERPKGSFSTLEIQRTEQGDSAMYLCASSLGGLGGYTFGSGTRLTVV.

CDR3 sequence: CASSLELRAGQPQHF. The DNA for the CDR3 is TGTGCCAGCAGCTTAGAACTACGTGCCGGTCAGCCCCAGCATTTT. The V gene is TRBV7-2, the J gene TRBJ1-5; D is unclear. Looked up from germline, CDR1 is SGHTA and CDR2 is FQGNSA. V lost 1 base to trimming and J lost 6 bases, with 13 bases between them. This CDR3 spans 15 amino acids.

The rearrangement joins TRBV12-1 to TRBJ2-1; the DNA was not compared with TRBD1, the D call given in the table. TRBV12-1 constitutes a pseudogene. This CDR3 contains 16 residues. Written as DNA, the CDR3 is TGTGCCAGCAGCTTTCCAGGGCCTAGCTCCTACAATGAGCAGTTCTTC. This codes for CASSFPGPSSYNEQFF.

Ten or more counts support this clone. This chain uses TRBV6-5 with TRBJ2-7, with 9 bases fitting TRBD1. The CDR3 is made up of 14 amino acids. V lost 7 bases and J lost 2; bases outside the gene matches: 6. CDR1 and CDR2 from the germline V gene are MNHEY and SVGAGI. CDR3 amino acids: CASKRQGETYEQYF. CDR3 coding DNA: TGTGCCAGCAAAAGACAGGGGGAAACCTACGAGCAGTACTTC.

The chain recombines TRBV7-9 with TRBJ2-2; weak D call: TRBD2 (6 bases). Between the trimmed V and J ends, which lost 4 bases and 4 bases, there was a span of 16 bases. Germline V gene lookup returns CDR1 SEHNR and CDR2 FQNEAQ (reference sequence). The CDR3 sequence is 16 residues long. CDR3 sequence reads: CASSSLASIITGELFF. The CDR3 DNA reads as TGTGCCAGCAGCTCGCTAGCGAGTATTATCACCGGGGAGCTGTTTTTT. Full variable domain (rest looked up from reference TRBV7-9 and TRBJ2-2): DTGVSQNPRHKITKRGQNVTFRCDPISEHNRLYWYRQTLGQGPEFLTYFQNEAQLEKSRLLSDRFSAERPKGSFSTLEIQRTEQGDSAMYLCASSSLASIITGELFFGEGSRLTVL.

This clone showed up just a few times. This chain joins TRBV20-1 and TRBJ1-1, with a weak D call TRBD1 (6 bases). V was clipped by 7 bases and J by 6 bases, with 12 bases between them. This CDR3 has 11 amino acids. Germline V gives CDR1 DFQATT, CDR2 SNEGSKA (reference sequence). The CDR3 spells CSVDRTPEAFF. CDR3 nucleotide sequence: TGCAGTGTCGACAGGACCCCTGAAGCTTTCTTT.

The chain carries TRBV5-1 and TRBJ2-2; D not resolved. This CDR3 region has 13 residues. The V end was cut by 1 base, the J end by 5 bases, with 6 bases between. Germline CDR1 reads SGHRS; CDR2 reads YFSETQ. Here the CDR3 DNA reads TGCGCCAGCAGCTTGCTGCAGACCGGGGAGCTGTTTTTT. It translates to CASSLLQTGELFF.

This sequence joins TRBV7-9 and TRBJ2-7; TRBD2 agrees at 16 bases. CDR1 and CDR2 (germline): SEHNR, FQNEAQ (reference sequence). Trimming at V came to 5 bases and at J to 8 bases, leaving 21 bases not matched to a gene. The CDR3 has 20 residues. The CDR3 nucleotides are TGTGCCAGCAGCACAAAAACCTCGGGACTAGCGGGGGGGATGCCTACGAAGCAGTACTTC. Translated, it gives CASSTKTSGLAGGMPTKQYF. Together with reference TRBV7-9 and TRBJ2-7, the CDR3 gives the full variable domain: DTGVSQNPRHKITKRGQNVTFRCDPISEHNRLYWYRQTLGQGPEFLTYFQNEAQLEKSRLLSDRFSAERPKGSFSTLEIQRTEQGDSAMYLCASSTKTSGLAGGMPTKQYFGPGTRLTVT.

The chain couples TRBV6-5 to TRBJ1-3, with 7 bases matching TRBD1. There are 15 residues in the CDR3. Trimming cost V 5 bases and J 0 bases; bases outside gene matches: 4. CDR1 and CDR2 (germline): MNHEY, SVGAGI. The chain's CDR3 is CASSRWDSSGNTIYF. The CDR3 DNA is TGTGCCAGCAGTCGTTGGGACAGCTCTGGAAACACCATATATTTT.

This chain joins TRBV14 and TRBJ1-1, with D unresolved. Germline lookup yields CDR1 SGHDN and CDR2 FVKESK. The V gene lost 1 base and the J gene lost 6 bases, with 15 bases spanning the gap. This CDR3 comprises 15 residues. CDR3 protein: CASSQVVGEQPEAFF. The CDR3 DNA sequence: TGTGCCAGCAGCCAAGTTGTAGGTGAACAGCCTGAAGCTTTCTTT.

The V gene is TRBV27, the J gene TRBJ2-7; D uncertain. V lost 6 bases and J 4 bases, leaving 19 bases between the germline ends. Germline CDR1 MNHEY, CDR2 SMNVEV (reference sequence). The CDR3 totals 15 residues. CDR3 region: CASSLRPGVTYEQYF. CDR3 DNA: TGTGCCAGCAGCCTAAGGCCGGGTGTAACATACGAGCAGTACTTC.

This clone has just one count. The chain recombines TRBV19 with TRBJ2-5, with no clear D. Per the germline V gene, CDR1 is LNHDA and CDR2 is SQIVND (reference sequence). V lost 2 bases to trimming and J lost 5 bases, with 12 bases between them. This CDR3 comprises 14 residues. CDR3 DNA sequence: TGTGCCAGTAGTATATCAGGAAATCAGGAGACCCAGTACTTC. Protein: CASSISGNQETQYF. The whole variable domain, remainder taken from reference TRBV19 and TRBJ2-5, is DGGITQSPKYLFRKEGQNVTLSCEQNLNHDAMYWYRQDPGQGLRLIYYSQIVNDFQKGDIAEGYSVSREKKESFPLTVTSAQKNPTAFYLCASSISGNQETQYFGPGTRLLVL.

The chain links TRBV15 to TRBJ2-3; TRBD2 matches at 14 bases. With V trimmed by 4 bases and J by 1 base, 4 bases remained unmatched. The CDR3 extends over 17 amino acids. The germline CDR1 and CDR2 sequences are LNHNV and YYDKDF (reference sequence). CDR3 coding DNA: TGTGCCACCAGCATAGGGACTAGCGGGAGTGGCACAGATACGCAGTATTTT. It yields the protein CATSIGTSGSGTDTQYF.

This clone was picked up a small number of times. The chain couples TRBV28 to TRBJ2-7; the D gene is possibly TRBD2 (6 bases). The V and J ends lost 9 bases and 3 bases respectively, with 18 bases between them. Germline V lookup: CDR1 MDHEN, CDR2 SYDVKM. This CDR3 spans 14 amino acids. The chain's CDR3 is CASDGGPFVYEQYF. Written as DNA, the CDR3 is TGTGCCAGTGATGGAGGGCCTTTCGTCTACGAGCAGTACTTC.

The chain links TRBV28 to TRBJ1-6; D gene ambiguous. The CDR3 has 11 residues. The germline CDR1 and CDR2 sequences are MDHEN and SYDVKM. The ends were cut back, 4 bases at V and 8 bases at J, with 3 bases in the middle. The CDR3 reads CASSSDSPLHF. The CDR3, as DNA: TGTGCCAGCAGTTCTGATTCACCCCTCCACTTT.

This clone was detected only a few times. The genes are TRBV5-1 and TRBJ2-1; possibly TRBD1 for D (6 bases). The length of the CDR3 is 15 residues. The germline gives CDR1 SGHRS, CDR2 YFSETQ. Trimming left V 4 bases short and J 0 bases short, with 11 bases between. The CDR3 bases are TGCGCCAGCAGCCGGGACACCAGCTCCTACAATGAGCAGTTCTTC. This encodes CASSRDTSSYNEQFF.

The chain carries TRBV15 and TRBJ1-5, with no clear D. CDR3 length: 15 residues. Deletions cut 1 base from V and 2 bases from J, with 9 bases between. The germline CDR1 and CDR2 sequences are LNHNV and YYDKDF (reference sequence). Written as DNA, the CDR3 is TGTGCCACCAGCAGAGCTAGTGGCGGCAATCAGCCCCAGCATTTT. Its translation: CATSRASGGNQPQHF.

This clone was counted a few times. This rearrangement joins TRBV18 to TRBJ1-2; the D is unclear. Trimming stripped 6 bases from V and 0 bases from J, with 14 bases between. The CDR3 spans 15 residues. In germline, CDR1 is KGHSH, CDR2 LQKENI. In DNA form, the CDR3 reads TGTGCCAGCTCGCCGAAGAGGGAGGCTAACTATGGCTACACCTTC. Amino acid sequence: CASSPKREANYGYTF.